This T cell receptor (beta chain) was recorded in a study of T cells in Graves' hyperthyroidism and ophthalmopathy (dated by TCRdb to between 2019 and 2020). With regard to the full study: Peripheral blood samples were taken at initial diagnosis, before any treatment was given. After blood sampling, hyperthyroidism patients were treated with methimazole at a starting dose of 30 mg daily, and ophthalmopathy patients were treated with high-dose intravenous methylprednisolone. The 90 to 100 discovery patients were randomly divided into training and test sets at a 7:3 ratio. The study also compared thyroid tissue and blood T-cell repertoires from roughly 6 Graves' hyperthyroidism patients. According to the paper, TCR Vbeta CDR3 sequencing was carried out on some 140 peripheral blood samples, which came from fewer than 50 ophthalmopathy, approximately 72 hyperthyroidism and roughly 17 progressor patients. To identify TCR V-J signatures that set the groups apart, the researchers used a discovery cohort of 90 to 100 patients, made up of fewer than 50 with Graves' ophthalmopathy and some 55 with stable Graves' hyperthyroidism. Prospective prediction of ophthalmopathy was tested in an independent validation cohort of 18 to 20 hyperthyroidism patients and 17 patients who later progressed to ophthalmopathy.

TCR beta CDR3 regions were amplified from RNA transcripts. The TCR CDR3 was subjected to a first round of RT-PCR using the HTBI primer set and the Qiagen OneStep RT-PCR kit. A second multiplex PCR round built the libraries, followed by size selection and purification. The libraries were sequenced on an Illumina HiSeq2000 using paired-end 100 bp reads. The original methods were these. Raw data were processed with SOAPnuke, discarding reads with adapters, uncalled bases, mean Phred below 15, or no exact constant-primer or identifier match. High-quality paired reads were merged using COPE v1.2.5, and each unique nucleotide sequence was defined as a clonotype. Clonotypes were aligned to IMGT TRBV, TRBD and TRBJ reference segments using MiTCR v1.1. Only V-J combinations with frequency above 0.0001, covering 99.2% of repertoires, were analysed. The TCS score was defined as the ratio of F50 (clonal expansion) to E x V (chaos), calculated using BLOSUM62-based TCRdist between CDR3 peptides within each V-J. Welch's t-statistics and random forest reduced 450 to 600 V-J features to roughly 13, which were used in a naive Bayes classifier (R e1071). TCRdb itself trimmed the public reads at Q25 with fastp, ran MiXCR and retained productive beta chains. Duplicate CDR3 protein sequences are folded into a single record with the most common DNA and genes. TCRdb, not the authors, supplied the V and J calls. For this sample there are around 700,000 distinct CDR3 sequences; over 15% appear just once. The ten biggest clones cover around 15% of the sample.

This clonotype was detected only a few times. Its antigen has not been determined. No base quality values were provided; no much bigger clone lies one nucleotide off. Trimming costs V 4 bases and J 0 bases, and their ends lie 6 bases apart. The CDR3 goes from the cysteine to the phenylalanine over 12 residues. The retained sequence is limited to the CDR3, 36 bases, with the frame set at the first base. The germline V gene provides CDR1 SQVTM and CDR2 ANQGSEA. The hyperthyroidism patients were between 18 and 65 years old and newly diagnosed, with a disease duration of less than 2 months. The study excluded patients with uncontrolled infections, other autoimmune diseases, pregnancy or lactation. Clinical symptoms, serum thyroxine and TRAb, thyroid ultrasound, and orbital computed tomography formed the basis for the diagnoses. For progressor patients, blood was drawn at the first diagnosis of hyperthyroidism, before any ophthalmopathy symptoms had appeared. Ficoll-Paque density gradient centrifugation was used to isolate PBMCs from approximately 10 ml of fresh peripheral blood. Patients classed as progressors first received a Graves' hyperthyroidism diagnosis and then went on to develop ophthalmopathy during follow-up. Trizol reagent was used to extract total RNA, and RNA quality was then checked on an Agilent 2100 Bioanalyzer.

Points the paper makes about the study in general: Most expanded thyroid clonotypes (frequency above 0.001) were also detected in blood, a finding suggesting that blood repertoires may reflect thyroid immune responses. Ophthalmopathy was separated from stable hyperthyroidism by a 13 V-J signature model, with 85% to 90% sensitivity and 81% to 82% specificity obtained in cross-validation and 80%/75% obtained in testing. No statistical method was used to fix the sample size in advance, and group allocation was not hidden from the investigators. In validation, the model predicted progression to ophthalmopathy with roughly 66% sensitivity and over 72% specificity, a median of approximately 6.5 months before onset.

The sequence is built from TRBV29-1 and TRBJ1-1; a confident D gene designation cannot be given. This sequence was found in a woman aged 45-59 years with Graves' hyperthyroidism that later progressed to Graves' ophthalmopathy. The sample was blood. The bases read TGCAGCGTTGTGGCCCTGAACACTGAAGCTTTCTTT. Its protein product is CSVVALNTEAFF.